What follows is one T cell receptor (beta chain) and its context. The record originates from a study of blood T cell repertoires in COVID-19. Turning to the study itself: Specimens from acute and convalescent COVID-19 originated in the United States, Italy and Spain. The cDNA or gDNA used as material had been derived from T cells, B-cell-depleted T cells, or PBMCs.

Per the authors' pipeline: Researchers report that nucleated cell counts were estimated from reference gene primer amplification. Profiling relied on immunoSEQ multiplex PCR, and the TCRdb table lists in-frame clones only, not all of them. The V and J calls and clone size come from that table; D and trimming were worked out from the DNA. Among under 250,000 clones listed, about four fifths were seen once. V was pared by 3 bases and J by 3 bases, with 15 bases between. Germline V gene data show CDR1 as KGHSH and CDR2 as LQKENI. The CDR3 consists of 15 residues. V gene TRBV18 combines with J gene TRBJ2-7; TRBD1 might be the D (5 bases). Sample: peripheral blood. This clonotype was obtained from a woman aged 40 to 50 with active or convalescent COVID-19. CDR3 residues: CASSPVVGPRYEQYF. In nucleotides, the CDR3 is TGTGCCAGCTCACCCGTTGTGGGGCCCCGCTACGAGCAGTACTTC. The full variable domain, its missing parts supplied by reference TRBV18 and TRBJ2-7, is NAGVMQNPRHLVRRRGQEARLRCSPMKGHSHVYWYRQLPEEGLKFMVYLQKENIIDESGMPKERFSAEFPKEGPSILRIQQVVRGDSAAYFCASSPVVGPRYEQYFGPGTRLTVT.